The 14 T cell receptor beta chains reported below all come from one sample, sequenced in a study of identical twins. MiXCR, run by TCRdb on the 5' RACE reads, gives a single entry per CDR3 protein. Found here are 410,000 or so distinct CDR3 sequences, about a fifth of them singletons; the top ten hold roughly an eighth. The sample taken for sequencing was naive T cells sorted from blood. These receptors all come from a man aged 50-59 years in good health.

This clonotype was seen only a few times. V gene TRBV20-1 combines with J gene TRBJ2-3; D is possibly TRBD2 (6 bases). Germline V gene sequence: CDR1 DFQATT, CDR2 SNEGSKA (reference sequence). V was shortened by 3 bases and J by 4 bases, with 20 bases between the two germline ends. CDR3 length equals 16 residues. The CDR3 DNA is TGCAGTGCTAGCAAAACCTCGGGAGCAGGTCCAGATACGCAGTATTTT. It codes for CSASKTSGAGPDTQYF.

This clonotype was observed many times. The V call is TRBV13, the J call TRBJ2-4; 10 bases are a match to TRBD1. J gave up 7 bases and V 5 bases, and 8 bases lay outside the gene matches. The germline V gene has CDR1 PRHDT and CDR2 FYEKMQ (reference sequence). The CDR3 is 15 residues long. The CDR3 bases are TGTGCCAGCAGCAAACTCGGGACAGGGGTGAACATTCAGTACTTC. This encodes CASSKLGTGVNIQYF.

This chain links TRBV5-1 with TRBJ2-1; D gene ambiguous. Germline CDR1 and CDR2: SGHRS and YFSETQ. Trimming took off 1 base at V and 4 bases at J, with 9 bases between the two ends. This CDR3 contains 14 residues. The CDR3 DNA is TGCGCCAGCAGCTTGTTGCCAGCTTACAATGAGCAGTTCTTC. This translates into CASSLLPAYNEQFF.

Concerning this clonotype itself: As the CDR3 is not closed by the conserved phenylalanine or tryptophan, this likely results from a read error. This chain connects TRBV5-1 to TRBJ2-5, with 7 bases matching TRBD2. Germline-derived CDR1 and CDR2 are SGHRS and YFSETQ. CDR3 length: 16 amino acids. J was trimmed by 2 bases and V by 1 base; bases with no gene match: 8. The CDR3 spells CASSLSPAGSQETQYY. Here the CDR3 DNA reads TGCGCCAGCAGCTTGAGCCCAGCGGGGTCTCAAGAGACCCAGTACTAC.

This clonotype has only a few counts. The CDR3 loop is CASSLDGASRYNEQFF. In DNA, the CDR3 is TGTGCCAGCAGCTTAGACGGCGCGAGCAGATACAATGAGCAGTTCTTC. This sequence joins TRBV7-9 and TRBJ2-1, with D uncertain. The V gene's germline CDR1 is SEHNR and CDR2 FQNEAQ (reference sequence). The V end was cut by 1 base, the J end by 4 bases, with 14 bases between. The CDR3 length is 16 residues.

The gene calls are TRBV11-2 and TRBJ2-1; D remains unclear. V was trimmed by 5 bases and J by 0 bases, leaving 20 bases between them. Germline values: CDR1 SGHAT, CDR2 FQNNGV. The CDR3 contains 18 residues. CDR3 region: CASSPKGWSPSSYNEQFF. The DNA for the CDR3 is TGTGCCAGCAGCCCAAAGGGTTGGAGTCCTAGCTCCTACAATGAGCAGTTCTTC.

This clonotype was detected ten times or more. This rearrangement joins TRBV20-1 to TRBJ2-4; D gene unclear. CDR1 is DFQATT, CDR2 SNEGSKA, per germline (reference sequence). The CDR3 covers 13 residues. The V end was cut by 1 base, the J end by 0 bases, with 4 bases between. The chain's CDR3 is CSARGVAKNIQYF. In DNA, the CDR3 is TGCAGTGCTAGAGGGGTAGCCAAAAACATTCAGTACTTC.

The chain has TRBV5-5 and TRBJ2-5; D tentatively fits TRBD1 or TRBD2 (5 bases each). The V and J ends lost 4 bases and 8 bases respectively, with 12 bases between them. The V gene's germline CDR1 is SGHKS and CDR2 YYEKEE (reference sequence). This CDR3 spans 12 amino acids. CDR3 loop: CASSRDRLTQYF. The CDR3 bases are TGTGCCAGCAGCCGGGACCGACTAACCCAGTACTTC.

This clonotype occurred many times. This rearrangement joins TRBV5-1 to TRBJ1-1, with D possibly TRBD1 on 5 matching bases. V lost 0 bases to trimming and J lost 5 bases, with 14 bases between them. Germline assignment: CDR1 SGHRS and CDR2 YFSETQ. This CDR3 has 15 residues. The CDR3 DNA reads TGCGCCAGCAGCTTGGATGGGGACCTGGGGACTGAAGCTTTCTTT. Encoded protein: CASSLDGDLGTEAFF.

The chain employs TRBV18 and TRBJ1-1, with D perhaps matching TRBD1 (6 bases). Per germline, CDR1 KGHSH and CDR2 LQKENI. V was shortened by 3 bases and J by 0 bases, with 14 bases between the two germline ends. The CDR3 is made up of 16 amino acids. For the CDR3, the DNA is TGTGCCAGCTCACCGAGGCAGGGGATGGTGAACACTGAAGCTTTCTTT. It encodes CASSPRQGMVNTEAFF.

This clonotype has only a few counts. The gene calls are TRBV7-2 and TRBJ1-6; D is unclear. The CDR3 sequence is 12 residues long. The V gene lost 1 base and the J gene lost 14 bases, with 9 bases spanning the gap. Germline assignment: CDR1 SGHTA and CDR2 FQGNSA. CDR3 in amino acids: CASSLVGASLHF. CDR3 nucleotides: TGTGCCAGCAGCTTAGTCGGTGCTTCCCTCCACTTT.

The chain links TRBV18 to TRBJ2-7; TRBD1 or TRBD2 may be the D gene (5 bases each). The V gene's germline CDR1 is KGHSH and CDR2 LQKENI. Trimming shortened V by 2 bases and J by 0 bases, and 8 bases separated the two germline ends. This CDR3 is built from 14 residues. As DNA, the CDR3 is TGTGCCAGCTCACCAGGGGGTTTCTCCTACGAGCAGTACTTC. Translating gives CASSPGGFSYEQYF.

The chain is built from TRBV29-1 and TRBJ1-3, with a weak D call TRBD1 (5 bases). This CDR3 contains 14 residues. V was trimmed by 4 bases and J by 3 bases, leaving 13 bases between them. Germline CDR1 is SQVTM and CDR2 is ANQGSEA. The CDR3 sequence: CSVATGHSGNTIYF. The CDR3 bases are TGCAGCGTTGCCACGGGGCATAGTGGAAACACCATATATTTT. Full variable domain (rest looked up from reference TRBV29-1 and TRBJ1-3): SAVISQKPSRDICQRGTSLTIQCQVDSQVTMMFWYRQQPGQSLTLIATANQGSEATYESGFVIDKFPISRPNLTFSTLTVSNMSPEDSSIYLCSVATGHSGNTIYFGEGSWLTVV.

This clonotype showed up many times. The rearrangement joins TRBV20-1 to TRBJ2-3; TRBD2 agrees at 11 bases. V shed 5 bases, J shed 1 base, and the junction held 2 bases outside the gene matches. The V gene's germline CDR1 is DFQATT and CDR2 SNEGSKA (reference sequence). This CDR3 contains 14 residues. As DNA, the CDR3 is TGCAGTGCTCTACTAGCGGGAGGCACAGATACGCAGTATTTT. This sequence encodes CSALLAGGTDTQYF.